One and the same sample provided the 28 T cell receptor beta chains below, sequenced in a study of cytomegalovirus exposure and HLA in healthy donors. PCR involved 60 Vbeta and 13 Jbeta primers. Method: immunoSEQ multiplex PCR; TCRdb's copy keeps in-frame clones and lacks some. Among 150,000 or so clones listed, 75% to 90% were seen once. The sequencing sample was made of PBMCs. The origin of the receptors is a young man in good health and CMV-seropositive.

In DNA form, the CDR3 reads TGTGCCAGCAGCTTAGCCATAGCTATACCCGGGGAGCTGTTTTTT. Amino acids: CASSLAIAIPGELFF. The chain has TRBV11-2 and TRBJ2-2, with no clear D. The ends were cut back, 1 base at V and 6 bases at J, with 12 bases in the middle. The CDR3 totals 15 residues. Germline-derived CDR1 and CDR2 are SGHAT and FQNNGV.

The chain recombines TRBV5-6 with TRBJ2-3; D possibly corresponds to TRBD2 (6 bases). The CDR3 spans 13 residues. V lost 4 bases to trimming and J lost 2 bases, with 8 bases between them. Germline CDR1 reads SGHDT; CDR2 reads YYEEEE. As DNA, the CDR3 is TGTGCCAGCAGCGCGGGGTTCACAGATACGCAGTATTTT. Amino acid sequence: CASSAGFTDTQYF.

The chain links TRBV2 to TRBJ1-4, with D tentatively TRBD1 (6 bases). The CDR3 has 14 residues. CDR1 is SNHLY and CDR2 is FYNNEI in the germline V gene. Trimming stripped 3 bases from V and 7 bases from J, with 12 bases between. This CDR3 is CASSDGGLGEKLFF. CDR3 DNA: TGTGCCAGCAGTGACGGGGGGCTGGGTGAAAAACTGTTTTTT.

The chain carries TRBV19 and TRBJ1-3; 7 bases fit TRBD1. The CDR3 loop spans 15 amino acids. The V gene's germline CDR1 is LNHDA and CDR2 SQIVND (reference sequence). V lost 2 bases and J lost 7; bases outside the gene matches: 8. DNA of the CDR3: TGTGCCAGTAGTATAATCTTCGGGACAGACAACACCATATATTTT. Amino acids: CASSIIFGTDNTIYF.

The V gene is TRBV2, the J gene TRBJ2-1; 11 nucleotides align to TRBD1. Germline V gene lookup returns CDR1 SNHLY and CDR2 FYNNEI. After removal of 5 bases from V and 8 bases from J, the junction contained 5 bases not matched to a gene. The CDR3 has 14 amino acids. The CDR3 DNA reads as TGTGCCAGCAGTCCGGGACAGGGGGTCTATGAGCAGTTCTTC. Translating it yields CASSPGQGVYEQFF. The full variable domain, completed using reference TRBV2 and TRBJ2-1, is EPEVTQTPSHQVTQMGQEVILRCVPISNHLYFYWYRQILGQKVEFLVSFYNNEISEKSEIFDDQFSVERPDGSNFTLKIRSTKLEDSAMYFCASSPGQGVYEQFFGPGTRLTVL.

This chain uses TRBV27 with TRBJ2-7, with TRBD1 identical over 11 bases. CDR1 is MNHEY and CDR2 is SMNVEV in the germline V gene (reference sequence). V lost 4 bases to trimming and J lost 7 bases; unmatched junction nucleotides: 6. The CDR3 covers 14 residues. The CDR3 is CASSSGTGGREQYF. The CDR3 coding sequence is TGTGCCAGCAGTTCCGGGACAGGGGGGAGGGAGCAGTACTTC.

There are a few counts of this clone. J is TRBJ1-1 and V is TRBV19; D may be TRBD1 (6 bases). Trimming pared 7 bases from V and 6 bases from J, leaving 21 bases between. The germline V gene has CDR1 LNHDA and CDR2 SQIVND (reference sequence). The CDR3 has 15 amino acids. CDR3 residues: CASIHYRESLPEAFF. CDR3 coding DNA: TGTGCCAGTATACACTACAGGGAATCGTTGCCTGAAGCTTTCTTT.

The CDR3 is CASSPRPLAGPAYEQYF. As DNA, the CDR3 is TGTGCCAGCAGCCCCCGGCCACTAGCGGGCCCGGCCTACGAGCAGTACTTC. The rearrangement uses TRBV7-2 and TRBJ2-7; 9 positions agree with TRBD2. Germline CDR1 is SGHTA and CDR2 is FQGNSA. V was pared by 5 bases and J by 2 bases, with 13 bases of the junction left unmatched. CDR3 length equals 17 residues.

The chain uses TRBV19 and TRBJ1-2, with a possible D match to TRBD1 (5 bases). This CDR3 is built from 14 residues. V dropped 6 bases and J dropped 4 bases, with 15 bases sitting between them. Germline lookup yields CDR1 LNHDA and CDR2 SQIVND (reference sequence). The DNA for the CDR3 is TGTGCCAGTAGGGGGCCTAATTCCGTCTATGGCTACACCTTC. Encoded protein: CASRGPNSVYGYTF.

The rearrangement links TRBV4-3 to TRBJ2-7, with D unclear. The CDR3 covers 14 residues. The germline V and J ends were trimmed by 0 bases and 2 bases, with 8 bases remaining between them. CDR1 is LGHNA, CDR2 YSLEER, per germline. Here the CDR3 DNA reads TGCGCCAGCAGCCAAGAGCGGAGAGCCTACGAGCAGTACTTC. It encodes CASSQERRAYEQYF.

CDR3 bases: TGTGCCAGCAGCTGGGTGGCGGGGGGCTCCTACGAGCAGTACTTC. Protein: CASSWVAGGSYEQYF. The chain joins TRBV7-2 to TRBJ2-7, with 8 bases aligning to TRBD2. Per germline, CDR1 SGHTA and CDR2 FQGNSA. The CDR3 contains 15 residues. Germline trimming cut 4 bases from V and 0 bases from J; bases unmatched to any gene: 5. Based on the CDR3 plus reference TRBV7-2 and TRBJ2-7, the full variable domain is GAGVSQSPSNKVTEKGKDVELRCDPISGHTALYWYRQSLGQGLEFLIYFQGNSAPDKSGLPSDRFSAERTGGSVSTLTIQRTQQEDSAVYLCASSWVAGGSYEQYFGPGTRLTVT.

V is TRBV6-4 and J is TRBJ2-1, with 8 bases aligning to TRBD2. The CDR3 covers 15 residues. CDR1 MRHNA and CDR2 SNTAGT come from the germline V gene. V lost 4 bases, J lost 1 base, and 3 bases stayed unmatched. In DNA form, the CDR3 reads TGTGCCAGCAGTGGGAGCGGGGGATCCTACAATGAGCAGTTCTTC. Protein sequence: CASSGSGGSYNEQFF.

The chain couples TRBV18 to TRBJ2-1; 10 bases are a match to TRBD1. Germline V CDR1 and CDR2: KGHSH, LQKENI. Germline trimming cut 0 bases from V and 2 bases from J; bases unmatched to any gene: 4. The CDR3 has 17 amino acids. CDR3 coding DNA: TGTGCCAGCTCACCACCTCAGACAGGGGGCGCCTACAATGAGCAGTTCTTC. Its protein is CASSPPQTGGAYNEQFF.

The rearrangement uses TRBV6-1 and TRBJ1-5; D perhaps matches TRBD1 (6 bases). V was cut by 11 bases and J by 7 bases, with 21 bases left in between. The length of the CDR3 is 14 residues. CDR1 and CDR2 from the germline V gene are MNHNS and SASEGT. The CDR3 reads CACTNGGASQPQHF. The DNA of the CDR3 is TGTGCCTGCACCAATGGGGGGGCTAGCCAGCCCCAGCATTTT.

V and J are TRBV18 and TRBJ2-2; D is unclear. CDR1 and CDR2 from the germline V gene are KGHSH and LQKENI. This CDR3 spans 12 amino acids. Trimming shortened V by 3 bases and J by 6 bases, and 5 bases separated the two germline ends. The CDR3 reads CASSPRAGELFF. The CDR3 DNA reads TGTGCCAGCTCACCTCGGGCCGGGGAGCTGTTTTTT. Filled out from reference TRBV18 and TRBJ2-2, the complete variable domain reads NAGVMQNPRHLVRRRGQEARLRCSPMKGHSHVYWYRQLPEEGLKFMVYLQKENIIDESGMPKERFSAEFPKEGPSILRIQQVVRGDSAAYFCASSPRAGELFFGEGSRLTVL.

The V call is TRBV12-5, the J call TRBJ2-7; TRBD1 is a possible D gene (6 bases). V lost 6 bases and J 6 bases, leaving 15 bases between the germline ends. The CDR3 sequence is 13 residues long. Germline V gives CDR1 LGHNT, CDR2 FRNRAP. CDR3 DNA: TGTGCTAGTGGCCGCGACAGGTCGGTCGAGCAGTACTTC. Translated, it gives CASGRDRSVEQYF.

The CDR3 loop reads CASSLGSAGELFF. In DNA, the CDR3 is TGTGCCAGCAGCTTAGGGTCAGCCGGGGAGCTGTTTTTT. The chain employs TRBV7-9 and TRBJ2-2; D unclear. V lost 1 base and J 6 bases, leaving 6 bases between the germline ends. Germline V gives CDR1 SEHNR, CDR2 FQNEAQ (reference sequence). The CDR3 runs 13 residues. Supplemented by reference TRBV7-9 and TRBJ2-2, the full variable domain reads DTGVSQNPRHKITKRGQNVTFRCDPISEHNRLYWYRQTLGQGPEFLTYFQNEAQLEKSRLLSDRFSAERPKGSFSTLEIQRTEQGDSAMYLCASSLGSAGELFFGEGSRLTVL.

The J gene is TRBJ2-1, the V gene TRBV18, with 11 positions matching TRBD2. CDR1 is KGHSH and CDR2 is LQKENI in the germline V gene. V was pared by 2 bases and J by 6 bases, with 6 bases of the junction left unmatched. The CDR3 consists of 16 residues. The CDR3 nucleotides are TGTGCCAGCTCACCATCCCCTACTAGCGGGGGCAATGAGCAGTTCTTC. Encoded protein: CASSPSPTSGGNEQFF.

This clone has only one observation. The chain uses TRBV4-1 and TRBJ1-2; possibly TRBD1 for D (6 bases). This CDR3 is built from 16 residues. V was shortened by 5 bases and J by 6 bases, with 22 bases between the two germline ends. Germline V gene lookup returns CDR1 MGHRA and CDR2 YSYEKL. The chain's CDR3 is CASSASLLQGKDGYTF. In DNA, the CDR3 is TGCGCCAGCAGCGCCTCTTTACTACAGGGAAAGGATGGCTACACCTTC.

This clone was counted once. The DNA for the CDR3 is TGTGCCAGCAGCTCACCCGACAGGACGACTAATGAAAAACTGTTTTTT. The encoded protein is CASSSPDRTTNEKLFF. The V and J genes are TRBV6-6 and TRBJ1-4; tentative D call: TRBD1 (6 bases). V lost 6 bases, J lost 2 bases, and 16 bases lay in between. CDR1 and CDR2 from the germline V gene are MNHNY and SVGAGI (reference sequence). The CDR3 consists of 16 residues.

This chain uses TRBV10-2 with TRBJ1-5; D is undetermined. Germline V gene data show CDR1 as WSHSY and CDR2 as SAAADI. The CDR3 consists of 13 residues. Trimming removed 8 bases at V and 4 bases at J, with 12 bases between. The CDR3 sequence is CASSLGPNQPQHF. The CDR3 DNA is TGCGCCAGCTCTTTGGGCCCTAATCAGCCCCAGCATTTT.

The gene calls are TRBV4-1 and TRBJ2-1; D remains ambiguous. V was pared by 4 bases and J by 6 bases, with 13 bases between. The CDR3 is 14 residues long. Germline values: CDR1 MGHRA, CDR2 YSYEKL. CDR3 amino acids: CASSPTQVANEQFF. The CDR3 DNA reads TGCGCCAGCAGCCCAACTCAGGTGGCCAATGAGCAGTTCTTC.

The CDR3 region has the DNA TGTGCCAGTCCTGCTGGGGGGTTCCCGTACAATGAGCAGTTCTTC. This encodes CASPAGGFPYNEQFF. This chain connects TRBV2 to TRBJ2-1, with D possibly being TRBD2 (6 bases). The V gene lost 9 bases and the J gene lost 4 bases, with 19 bases spanning the gap. In germline, CDR1 is SNHLY, CDR2 FYNNEI. CDR3 size: 15 residues.

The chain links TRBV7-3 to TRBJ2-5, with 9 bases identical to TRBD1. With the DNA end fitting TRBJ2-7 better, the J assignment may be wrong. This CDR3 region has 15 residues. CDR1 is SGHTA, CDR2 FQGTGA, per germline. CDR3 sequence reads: CASSSPGQGVYEQYF. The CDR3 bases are TGTGCCAGCAGCTCCCCGGGACAGGGTGTCTACGAGCAGTACTTC.

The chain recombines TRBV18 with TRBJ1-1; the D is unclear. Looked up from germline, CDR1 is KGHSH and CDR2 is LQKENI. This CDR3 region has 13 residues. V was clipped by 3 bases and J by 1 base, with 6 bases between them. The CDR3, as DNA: TGTGCCAGCTCACCGCGGGGGAACACTGAAGCTTTCTTT. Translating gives CASSPRGNTEAFF.

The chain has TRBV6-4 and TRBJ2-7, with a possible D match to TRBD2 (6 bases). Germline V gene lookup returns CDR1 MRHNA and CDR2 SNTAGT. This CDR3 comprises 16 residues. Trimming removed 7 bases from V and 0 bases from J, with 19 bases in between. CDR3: CASTAEGTGVSYEQYF. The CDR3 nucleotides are TGTGCCAGCACCGCTGAGGGGACGGGGGTCTCCTACGAGCAGTACTTC.

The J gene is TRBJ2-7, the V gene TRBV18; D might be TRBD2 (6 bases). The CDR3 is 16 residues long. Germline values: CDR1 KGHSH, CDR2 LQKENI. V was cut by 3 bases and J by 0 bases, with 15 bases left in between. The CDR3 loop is CASSPPGRESSYEQYF. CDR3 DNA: TGTGCCAGCTCACCCCCGGGACGGGAGAGCTCCTACGAGCAGTACTTC.

CDR3 sequence: CASSPRVLGEQYF. In nucleotides, the CDR3 is TGTGCCAGCAGCCCGCGGGTTTTGGGCGAGCAGTACTTC. The chain recombines TRBV5-4 with TRBJ2-7, with D possibly being TRBD2 (5 bases). With 4 bases removed from V and 6 bases from J, the gap between germline ends came to 14 bases. CDR1 is SGHNT and CDR2 is YYREEE in the germline V gene (reference sequence). This CDR3 region has 13 residues. The complete variable domain, with remaining parts taken from reference TRBV5-4 and TRBJ2-7, reads ETGVTQSPTHLIKTRGQQVTLRCSSQSGHNTVSWYQQALGQGPQFIFQYYREEENGRGNFPPRFSGLQFPNYSSELNVNALELDDSALYLCASSPRVLGEQYFGPGTRLTVT.